The 20 T cell receptor beta chains presented below share a single source sample, sequenced in a study of beta chain features in type 1 diabetes. Of the isolated RNA, all was reverse transcribed, and so the sequenced material was expressed TCRB transcripts. Profiled with immunoSEQ multiplex PCR; TCRdb holds only in-frame clones, not every one. Among 300,000 or so clones listed, 6.5% to 10% were seen once. Sequenced sample: central memory CD4+ T cells from blood. Receptors originate from a woman between 18 and 29 years old in good health.

This clone was seen a few times. The CDR3 loop reads CASSAGTQNNEQFF. Written as DNA, the CDR3 is TGTGCCAGCAGCGCCGGGACCCAAAACAATGAGCAGTTCTTC. This chain uses TRBV9 with TRBJ2-1, with D possibly called TRBD1 or TRBD2 (5 bases each). The V end was cut by 3 bases, the J end by 5 bases, with 12 bases between. From germline, CDR1 is SGDLS and CDR2 YYNGEE. The CDR3 has 14 residues.

J is TRBJ2-7 and V is TRBV25-1; 7 nucleotides line up with TRBD1. V shed 4 bases and J 1 base; nucleotides not matched to a gene: 1. The CDR3 runs to 13 residues. CDR1 is MGHDK and CDR2 is SYGVNS in the germline V gene. The CDR3 DNA reads as TGTGCCAGCAGTGTGACAGGGTCCTACGAGCAGTACTTC. This gives the protein CASSVTGSYEQYF.

The chain recombines TRBV7-9 with TRBJ2-1, with TRBD1 matching 9 bases. The germline CDR1 and CDR2 sequences are SEHNR and FQNEAQ (reference sequence). J gave up 4 bases and V 5 bases, and 3 bases lay outside the gene matches. This CDR3 contains 14 residues. The CDR3 region is CASSRGQGYNEQFF. The DNA for the CDR3 is TGTGCCAGCAGCCGGGGACAGGGATACAATGAGCAGTTCTTC.

This clone was seen only a few times. J is TRBJ1-3 and V is TRBV2; D is possibly TRBD1 (5 bases). The CDR3 is made up of 15 amino acids. Trimming removed 4 bases at V and 0 bases at J, with 10 bases between. Germline loops: CDR1 SNHLY, CDR2 FYNNEI. The DNA for the CDR3 is TGTGCCAGCAGTGGGGGCCCCCTCTCTGGAAACACCATATATTTT. It is translated as CASSGGPLSGNTIYF.

This clone came up a few times. The gene calls are TRBV5-6 and TRBJ2-5, with TRBD2 identical over 11 bases. V shed 0 bases and J 4 bases; nucleotides not matched to a gene: 2. Germline V gives CDR1 SGHDT, CDR2 YYEEEE. The CDR3 runs to 15 residues. The DNA of the CDR3 is TGTGCCAGCAGCTTGGCTAGCGGGAGGCTAGAGACCCAGTACTTC. Translation: CASSLASGRLETQYF.

This clone showed up many times. The chain is built from TRBV29-1 and TRBJ1-1; 7 bases agree with TRBD1. J lost 3 bases, V lost 6 bases, and 1 base had no gene match. From germline, CDR1 is SQVTM and CDR2 ANQGSEA. The CDR3 length is 11 residues. This chain's CDR3 is CSVRGDTEAFF. CDR3 DNA: TGCAGCGTCAGGGGGGACACTGAAGCTTTCTTT.

The V gene is TRBV23-1, the J gene TRBJ2-6; D is unclear. TRBV23-1 is an ORF, and what it does is uncertain. Deletions cut 2 bases from V and 6 bases from J, with 23 bases between. The CDR3 sequence is 19 residues long. The CDR3 DNA is TGCGCCAGCAGTCAACCCGAATCGGACCCTCAAAGGGAGGCCAACGTCCTGACTTTC. It codes for CASSQPESDPQREANVLTF.

This clone was seen a handful of times. The rearrangement joins TRBV7-8 to TRBJ2-3; D ambiguous. This CDR3 spans 16 amino acids. Germline CDR1 SGHVS, CDR2 FQNEAQ. With 1 base removed from V and 2 bases from J, the gap between germline ends came to 13 bases. Here the CDR3 reads CASSLVAVHFTDTQYF. The CDR3 DNA reads as TGTGCCAGCAGCTTAGTTGCAGTACATTTCACAGATACGCAGTATTTT. Complete variable domain (other parts from reference TRBV7-8 and TRBJ2-3): GAGVSQSPRYKVAKRGQDVALRCDPISGHVSLFWYQQALGQGPEFLTYFQNEAQLDKSGLPSDRFFAERPEGSVSTLKIQRTQQEDSAVYLCASSLVAVHFTDTQYFGPGTRLTVL.

The table lists this clone with a few counts. The chain has TRBV28 and TRBJ2-2; no clear D. The CDR3 is made up of 15 amino acids. The germline V and J ends were trimmed by 6 bases and 3 bases, with 14 bases remaining between them. Germline lookup yields CDR1 MDHEN and CDR2 SYDVKM. As DNA, the CDR3 is TGTGCCAGCAGCCGAGCCAGCTTTTACACCGGGGAGCTGTTTTTT. Protein product: CASSRASFYTGELFF.

The chain combines TRBV28 with TRBJ1-2, with D tentatively TRBD1 (5 bases). This CDR3 has 15 amino acids. V lost 5 bases, J lost 2 bases, and 15 bases lay in between. Germline V gives CDR1 MDHEN, CDR2 SYDVKM. CDR3 nucleotide sequence: TGTGCCAGCAGTACCCGGGACGGTCTAAACTATGGCTACACCTTC. As protein: CASSTRDGLNYGYTF.

This clone was seen only a few times. This chain uses TRBV6-6 with TRBJ2-1; the D is unclear. V was shortened by 2 bases and J by 3 bases, with 5 bases between the two germline ends. The CDR3 spans 13 residues. Per germline, CDR1 MNHNY and CDR2 SVGAGI (reference sequence). Written as DNA, the CDR3 is TGTGCCAGCAGTTACACCCACTACAATGAGCAGTTCTTC. Residues: CASSYTHYNEQFF.

This clone was detected a few times. This chain uses TRBV7-3 with TRBJ2-5; no definite D call. Germline loops: CDR1 SGHTA, CDR2 FQGTGA. This CDR3 has 15 amino acids. Trimming pared 2 bases from V and 5 bases from J, leaving 15 bases between. The CDR3 DNA is TGTGCCAGCAGCTTAGTCGCGGAAAATGGGGAGACCCAGTACTTC. The encoded protein is CASSLVAENGETQYF.

This clone was counted only a few times. This chain joins TRBV10-3 and TRBJ2-1, with 8 bases lining up with TRBD2. J lost 14 bases, V lost 10 bases, and 19 bases had no gene match. The CDR3 sequence is 14 residues long. Germline V gene sequence: CDR1 ENHRY, CDR2 SYGVKD. The CDR3 here is CASSGGGTSLTEFF. DNA for the CDR3: TGTGCCAGCAGCGGCGGAGGGACTAGTCTAACGGAGTTCTTC.

This clone was detected only a few times. V usage is TRBV5-1 and J usage is TRBJ1-4; D is unclear. The V gene lost 0 bases and the J gene lost 0 bases, with 6 bases spanning the gap. There are 15 residues in the CDR3. CDR1 and CDR2 (germline): SGHRS, YFSETQ. The CDR3 here is CASSLGTATNEKLFF. CDR3 DNA sequence: TGCGCCAGCAGCTTGGGCACAGCAACTAATGAAAAACTGTTTTTT.

This clone came up a few times. V gene TRBV29-1 combines with J gene TRBJ1-2; perhaps TRBD1 as D (6 bases). Per germline, CDR1 SQVTM and CDR2 ANQGSEA. CDR3 size: 15 residues. Trimming left V 0 bases short and J 8 bases short, with 19 bases between. In DNA, the CDR3 is TGCAGCGTTGAAGATCGGGGACGGAGGGGGTTGGGCTACACCTTC. Translated: CSVEDRGRRGLGYTF.

To note about this clone: Its ends do not fully match the called genes, so a read error is possible. The chain recombines TRBV7-7 with TRBJ2-1; D is undetermined. Germline V gene data show CDR1 as SSHAT and CDR2 as FNYEAQ (reference sequence). There are 13 residues in the CDR3. The CDR3 region has the DNA TGTGCTAGCAGCTTATCGAGCCCCCTGGGGCAGTTCTTC. Translation: CASSLSSPLGQFF.

This clone was counted between two and nine times. The V and J genes are TRBV5-4 and TRBJ2-2; unclear D gene. CDR3 size: 13 residues. Trimming removed 4 bases at V and 1 base at J, with 5 bases between. CDR1 and CDR2 from the germline V gene are SGHNT and YYREEE (reference sequence). CDR3 bases: TGTGCCAGCAGCAAACAGAACACCGGGGAGCTGTTTTTT. As protein: CASSKQNTGELFF.

This clone was observed at least ten times. The rearrangement uses TRBV27 and TRBJ2-7; possibly TRBD2 for D (6 bases). The ends were cut back, 6 bases at V and 3 bases at J, with 21 bases in the middle. The CDR3 is made up of 16 amino acids. Germline lookup yields CDR1 MNHEY and CDR2 SMNVEV (reference sequence). The DNA of the CDR3 is TGTGCCAGCAGCTTGGGAGTTACCGGGAGAATCTACGAGCAGTACTTC. Translating it yields CASSLGVTGRIYEQYF.

This sequence joins TRBV6-1 and TRBJ2-3; D uncertain. In germline, CDR1 is MNHNS, CDR2 SASEGT. This CDR3 region has 14 residues. V was cut by 1 base and J by 5 bases, with 10 bases left in between. The CDR3 loop reads CASSEVGLGDTQYF. DNA of the CDR3: TGTGCCAGCAGTGAAGTTGGGTTGGGAGATACGCAGTATTTT.

This clone was seen a few times. V is TRBV19 and J is TRBJ2-5; 10 bases align to TRBD1. CDR3 length equals 13 residues. J was trimmed by 5 bases and V by 5 bases; bases with no gene match: 2. Germline assignment: CDR1 LNHDA and CDR2 SQIVND (reference sequence). The DNA of the CDR3 is TGTGCCAGTAGTCCGGGACAGGGGGAGACCCAGTACTTC. Amino acid sequence: CASSPGQGETQYF.